These T cell receptor beta chains were read from a single sample in a study of T cell responses to AZD1222 COVID-19 vaccine. TCRdb keeps only in-frame clones here, not all; method: immunoSEQ multiplex PCR. Counted here are about 170,000 clones, 90% occurring once; the ten biggest clones make up roughly 3.1%. The specimen comprised peripheral blood, sampled on day 0 of AZD1222 vaccination. These receptors were taken from an adult in good health. Each CDR3 is given with its conserved first and last residue. Each record gives: CDR3 DNA, CDR3 protein, V gene, J gene, D gene, clone size. A D gene is named only where the DNA matches it firmly. Rows give clone size only sometimes, using once, few, many, or a class for an expanded clone.

CDR3nt: TGTGCCAGCAGCTTCTTGGGTTCCTACGAGCAGTACTTC
CDR3aa: CASSFLGSYEQYF
v_gene: TRBV14
j_gene: TRBJ2-7
d_gene: -
abundance: -

CDR3nt: TGTGCCAGCAGCGAGGCAACTAACTATGGCTACACCTTC
CDR3aa: CASSEATNYGYTF
v_gene: TRBV5-6
j_gene: TRBJ1-2
d_gene: -
abundance: few

CDR3nt: TGTGCCAGCAGCCAAACAGGGGGCGCGGCCGGGGAGCTGTTTTTT
CDR3aa: CASSQTGGAAGELFF
v_gene: TRBV7-3
j_gene: TRBJ2-2
d_gene: TRBD1
abundance: -

CDR3nt: TGTGCTAGTGGTTGGCTGACTAGCGGGCGCCTCGGGGAGCAGTTCTTC
CDR3aa: CASGWLTSGRLGEQFF
v_gene: TRBV12-5
j_gene: TRBJ2-1
d_gene: TRBD2
abundance: -

CDR3nt: TGTGCCAGCAGCTGGGTTGTTGCAGGTAGAGAGACCCAGTACTTC
CDR3aa: CASSWVVAGRETQYF
v_gene: TRBV7-9
j_gene: TRBJ2-5
d_gene: -
abundance: -

CDR3nt: TGTGCCAGCAGCCCCAGCGGGGGTACGCAGTATTTT
CDR3aa: CASSPSGGTQYF
v_gene: TRBV7-8
j_gene: TRBJ2-3
d_gene: TRBD2
abundance: -

CDR3nt: TGTGCCAGCAGCTTGGACGCTGGGAGCTCCTACGAGCAGTACTTC
CDR3aa: CASSLDAGSSYEQYF
v_gene: TRBV5-5
j_gene: TRBJ2-7
d_gene: -
abundance: -

CDR3nt: TGCGCCAGCAGCTTGGCCGGGACTAGCTCCTACGAGCAGTACTTC
CDR3aa: CASSLAGTSSYEQYF
v_gene: TRBV5-1
j_gene: TRBJ2-7
d_gene: TRBD2
abundance: -

CDR3nt: TGTGCTAGTGGTTTGGTACGGTCAGGATACTACAATGAGCAGTTCTTC
CDR3aa: CASGLVRSGYYNEQFF
v_gene: TRBV12-5
j_gene: TRBJ2-1
d_gene: -
abundance: -

CDR3nt: TGCGCCAGCAGCTTGCCTCCACATGGCTACACCTTC
CDR3aa: CASSLPPHGYTF
v_gene: TRBV5-1
j_gene: TRBJ1-2
d_gene: -
abundance: -

CDR3nt: TGCGCCAGCAGCCCCGCGGGGTGGACCGGGGAGCTGTTTTTT
CDR3aa: CASSPAGWTGELFF
v_gene: TRBV4-1
j_gene: TRBJ2-2
d_gene: -
abundance: -

CDR3nt: TGTGCCACTAATTGGATTGGGTCTATGAACACTGAAGCTTTCTTT
CDR3aa: CATNWIGSMNTEAFF
v_gene: TRBV6-5
j_gene: TRBJ1-1
d_gene: -
abundance: -

CDR3nt: TGTGCCAGCAGTTACTCCGGGCCTATGAACACTGAAGCTTTCTTT
CDR3aa: CASSYSGPMNTEAFF
v_gene: TRBV6-5
j_gene: TRBJ1-1
d_gene: -
abundance: -

CDR3nt: TGTGCCAGCAGCCAAGATCACCTTGGCAGGGGTGGGGCTGAAGCTTTCTTT
CDR3aa: CASSQDHLGRGGAEAFF
v_gene: TRBV4-2
j_gene: TRBJ1-1
d_gene: -
abundance: -

CDR3nt: TGTGCCTGGAGTAATATAAGGTACGAGCAGTACTTC
CDR3aa: CAWSNIRYEQYF
v_gene: TRBV30
j_gene: TRBJ2-7
d_gene: -
abundance: -

CDR3nt: TGTGCCACCAGTGACCGGGGGGGCGCGAATACGCAGTATTTT
CDR3aa: CATSDRGGANTQYF
v_gene: TRBV24-1
j_gene: TRBJ2-3
d_gene: TRBD2
abundance: once

CDR3nt: TGTGCCAGCAGTTCCTACAGGGTTGAGGGTCGATCACCCCTCCACTTT
CDR3aa: CASSSYRVEGRSPLHF
v_gene: TRBV6-5
j_gene: TRBJ1-6
d_gene: -
abundance: once

CDR3nt: TGTGCCGAAAGGACTAGCCGAAAACACATCGATACGCAGTATTTT
CDR3aa: CAERTSRKHIDTQYF
v_gene: TRBV3-1/TRBV3-2
j_gene: TRBJ2-3
d_gene: TRBD2
abundance: -

CDR3nt: TGTGCCAGTAGTAGCCGGGGGCCGGGCAATCAGCCCCAGCATTTT
CDR3aa: CASSSRGPGNQPQHF
v_gene: TRBV19
j_gene: TRBJ1-5
d_gene: -
abundance: -

CDR3nt: TGTGCCAGCAGTTATGGGACAGGGGGCGCCTATGGCTACACCTTC
CDR3aa: CASSYGTGGAYGYTF
v_gene: TRBV6-5
j_gene: TRBJ1-2
d_gene: TRBD1
abundance: -

CDR3nt: TGTGCCAGCAGCTTCGGGGACAGTTCGTCCTACGAGCAGTACTTC
CDR3aa: CASSFGDSSSYEQYF
v_gene: TRBV7-9
j_gene: TRBJ2-7
d_gene: TRBD1
abundance: once

CDR3nt: TGTGCCAGCAGCCGACTGGGGTACGAGCAGTACTTC
CDR3aa: CASSRLGYEQYF
v_gene: TRBV5-8
j_gene: TRBJ2-7
d_gene: -
abundance: -

CDR3nt: TGTGCCAGCAGCTTAATTCCCCCAGGGGGCACTGAAGCTTTCTTT
CDR3aa: CASSLIPPGGTEAFF
v_gene: TRBV5-6
j_gene: TRBJ1-1
d_gene: TRBD1
abundance: -

CDR3nt: TGTGCCAGCAGTGTCCCCGGGACTAGCGGGGGTACTACAGATACGCAGTATTTT
CDR3aa: CASSVPGTSGGTTDTQYF
v_gene: TRBV2
j_gene: TRBJ2-3
d_gene: TRBD2
abundance: -

CDR3nt: TGTGCCTGCGCGGAACAAGAGACCCAGTACTTC
CDR3aa: CACAEQETQYF
v_gene: TRBV30
j_gene: TRBJ2-5
d_gene: -
abundance: -

CDR3nt: TGTGCCAGTACACCGGGCCTAAACGAATTCTCTGGAAACACCATATATTTT
CDR3aa: CASTPGLNEFSGNTIYF
v_gene: TRBV19
j_gene: TRBJ1-3
d_gene: -
abundance: -

CDR3nt: TGTGCCTCCGGGGGGGCCGGCACAGATACGCAGTATTTT
CDR3aa: CASGGAGTDTQYF
v_gene: TRBV9
j_gene: TRBJ2-3
d_gene: TRBD2
abundance: -

CDR3nt: TGTGCCAGCAGTTCGGGACTAGCGGCCTCCTACGAGCAGTACTTC
CDR3aa: CASSSGLAASYEQYF
v_gene: TRBV27
j_gene: TRBJ2-7
d_gene: TRBD2
abundance: -

CDR3nt: TGTGCCAGCAGTTCAACATGGTCGTCCTACAATGAGCAGTTCTTC
CDR3aa: CASSSTWSSYNEQFF
v_gene: TRBV27
j_gene: TRBJ2-1
d_gene: -
abundance: -

CDR3nt: TGTGCCAGCTCACCTACTAGGGACCACTACGAGCAGTACTTC
CDR3aa: CASSPTRDHYEQYF
v_gene: TRBV18
j_gene: TRBJ2-7
d_gene: -
abundance: -

CDR3nt: TGTGCCAGCAGTCACGACAGGGCGGGAGCTTTCTTT
CDR3aa: CASSHDRAGAFF
v_gene: TRBV6-2/TRBV6-3
j_gene: TRBJ1-1
d_gene: TRBD1
abundance: -

CDR3nt: TGTGCCAGCAGTTCTACCCGGGGTTCCCGGGCGGGGGAGCAGTACTTC
CDR3aa: CASSSTRGSRAGEQYF
v_gene: TRBV6-6
j_gene: TRBJ2-7
d_gene: -
abundance: -

CDR3nt: TGTGCCAGCAGTCGGACAGGGTCGGCGGACACTGAAGCTTTCTTT
CDR3aa: CASSRTGSADTEAFF
v_gene: TRBV4-2
j_gene: TRBJ1-1
d_gene: TRBD1
abundance: -

CDR3nt: TGTGCTAGTGCCCTGGCTGGGAGTTACGAGCAGTACTTC
CDR3aa: CASALAGSYEQYF
v_gene: TRBV12-5
j_gene: TRBJ2-7
d_gene: -
abundance: -

CDR3nt: TGTGCCAGCAGCTTGGCCCGGGGGGCCGCCTATGGCTACACCTTC
CDR3aa: CASSLARGAAYGYTF
v_gene: TRBV5-6
j_gene: TRBJ1-2
d_gene: -
abundance: -

CDR3nt: TGTGCCAGCAGTTTAGAGGCCGAGCAGTACTTC
CDR3aa: CASSLEAEQYF
v_gene: TRBV12-3/TRBV12-4
j_gene: TRBJ2-7
d_gene: -
abundance: -

CDR3nt: TGTGCCAGCAGTTACCCTAGTGGACAGAAGGAGACCCAGTACTTC
CDR3aa: CASSYPSGQKETQYF
v_gene: TRBV6-5
j_gene: TRBJ2-5
d_gene: -
abundance: -

CDR3nt: TGTGCCAGCAGCGTTCGGGGGGCCCCCTACGAGCAGTACTTC
CDR3aa: CASSVRGAPYEQYF
v_gene: TRBV3-1/TRBV3-2
j_gene: TRBJ2-7
d_gene: -
abundance: -

CDR3nt: TGTGCCAGCAGTTACCACCACGTACGGACACCAATTAATGAAAAACTGTTTTTT
CDR3aa: CASSYHHVRTPINEKLFF
v_gene: TRBV6-2/TRBV6-3
j_gene: TRBJ1-4
d_gene: -
abundance: -

CDR3nt: TGCGCCAGCAGTCAATCCTCCAGGGGCATGAACACTGAAGCTTTCTTT
CDR3aa: CASSQSSRGMNTEAFF
v_gene: TRBV23-1
j_gene: TRBJ1-1
d_gene: -
abundance: few

CDR3nt: TGTGCCAGCAGCTTGGGAGGAGCAGGACAGGTCACAGATACGCAGTATTTT
CDR3aa: CASSLGGAGQVTDTQYF
v_gene: TRBV5-4
j_gene: TRBJ2-3
d_gene: TRBD1
abundance: -

CDR3nt: TGTGCCAGCAGCGTAGTAGAGGGCGCACTCCACTTT
CDR3aa: CASSVVEGALHF
v_gene: TRBV9
j_gene: TRBJ1-6
d_gene: -
abundance: once

CDR3nt: TGTGCCAGTAGTATGCTCGGGGGCTCCAATGAGCAGTTCTTC
CDR3aa: CASSMLGGSNEQFF
v_gene: TRBV19
j_gene: TRBJ2-1
d_gene: -
abundance: -

CDR3nt: TGCAGCGCCGAGACAGGGACGAACACTGAAGCTTTCTTT
CDR3aa: CSAETGTNTEAFF
v_gene: TRBV29-1
j_gene: TRBJ1-1
d_gene: TRBD1
abundance: once

CDR3nt: TGTGCCAGCAGACACCTAGGAGGTAGCAATCAGCCCCAGCATTTT
CDR3aa: CASRHLGGSNQPQHF
v_gene: TRBV6-5
j_gene: TRBJ1-5
d_gene: -
abundance: -

CDR3nt: TGTGCCAGCAGTTTCGGCAGTGGCAATCAGCCCCAGCATTTT
CDR3aa: CASSFGSGNQPQHF
v_gene: TRBV6-2/TRBV6-3
j_gene: TRBJ1-5
d_gene: -
abundance: once

CDR3nt: TGTGCCAGTAAGGAGCAGGGGGGCACAGATACGCAGTATTTT
CDR3aa: CASKEQGGTDTQYF
v_gene: TRBV19
j_gene: TRBJ2-3
d_gene: TRBD1
abundance: -

CDR3nt: TGTGCCAGCAGTGCGACGGGGGGGCCGGGCACAGATACGCAGTATTTT
CDR3aa: CASSATGGPGTDTQYF
v_gene: TRBV28
j_gene: TRBJ2-3
d_gene: TRBD2
abundance: -